This TCR beta chain was identified during a study of cytomegalovirus exposure and HLA in healthy donors (dated by TCRdb to about 2017). Concerning the study at large: According to a later analysis, one platform produced both the 120 validation repertoires and the approximately 670 repertoires of the first cohort. The study aimed to test whether signatures of past pathogen exposure could be identified by cataloging public T cell receptors. In addition to the first cohort of 666 subjects, a separate validation cohort of under 150 different subjects was used. High-throughput TCR immunosequencing, statistical association of individual TCRs with disease status, and machine learning were combined to predict cytomegalovirus infection status. Paper-wide results and their limitations: According to the authors, the approach could potentially be generalized to other disease states and immunological phenotypes. All 120 or so repertoires were used to score co-occurrence in the validation cohort in a later analysis, because that analysis had no HLA typing for the cohort. Subsequent analysis determined that TCRs grouped into clusters in the first cohort also showed a tendency toward co-occurrence across the roughly 110 validation repertoires, and 94% of cluster scores exceeded 0. Across donors, most TCR sequences were observed very rarely, whereas some public TCRs were present in many individuals. The classifier was reported to diagnose cytomegalovirus status with high specificity and sensitivity in both the original and validation cohorts. Three of the identified cytomegalovirus-associated TCR beta chains were confirmed in vitro to be specific for cytomegalovirus antigens. The study listed 164 TCR beta chains as associated with cytomegalovirus.

V and J lose 3 bases and 8 bases, and a span of 19 bases separates them. Spanning cysteine to phenylalanine, the CDR3 consists of 16 amino acids. Only the CDR3 portion is preserved as DNA: 48 bases, with reading frame beginning at the first base. Reading the germline V gene gives CDR1 MDHEN and CDR2 SYDVKM. The donors were included in the validation cohort of roughly 130 subjects, a group kept apart from the approximately 670-subject first cohort. Regarding this clone: Its antigen has not been determined. One base away there is no much larger clone; base qualities are not given.

The receptor library was made with the immunoSEQ multiplex PCR assay. On the study's bioinformatics: A statistical classification framework was developed to diagnose cytomegalovirus status using the catalog of TCR beta chain sequences. This is the immuneACCESS table as TCRdb keeps it, with only in-frame sequences that have V and J called. A part of the clones is gone; compared with another copy, unresolved V genes explain less than half, and the rest is unexplained. D and trimming were read from the DNA, whereas the V and J calls and clone size are those reported in that table. The sample yields approximately 230,000 clones; roughly nine tenths were counted once. Around 12% of the sample lies in the top ten.

The source material was PBMCs. The chain uses TRBV28 and TRBJ2-2; the D gene is perhaps TRBD1, on 6 matching bases. The sequence was obtained from a young man in good health and CMV-seropositive. The nucleotide sequence is given as TGTGCCAGCAGTTTTTGGGACAACTTACCGGGAGGGGAGCTGTTTTTT. This gives the protein CASSFWDNLPGGELFF.